This T cell receptor beta chain was documented in a study of identical twins. This CDR3 has 18 residues. Germline values: CDR1 DFQATT, CDR2 SNEGSKA (reference sequence). Only a few counts were recorded for this clonotype. Its specificity is unknown. The junction departs from the called germline gene at one end, perhaps through a read error. TCRdb independently ran MiXCR on the 5' RACE reads; one entry per CDR3 protein. The sample lists a few hundred thousand distinct CDR3 sequences, around a tenth occurring once. Overall study findings and caveats: Invariant T cells like MAIT and iNKT could partly confound the zero-insertion analyses.

This sample also belongs to another study, concerning yellow fever vaccine responses in identical twins.

Sample: PBMCs. J is TRBJ2-1 and V is TRBV20-1; 7 bases map to TRBD1. This receptor was obtained from a woman between 18 and 29 years old in good health. CDR3 sequence: CCARDYSIRQGSYNEQFF. The CDR3 DNA is TGCTGTGCTAGAGATTACTCAATAAGACAGGGCTCCTACAATGAGCAGTTCTTC.